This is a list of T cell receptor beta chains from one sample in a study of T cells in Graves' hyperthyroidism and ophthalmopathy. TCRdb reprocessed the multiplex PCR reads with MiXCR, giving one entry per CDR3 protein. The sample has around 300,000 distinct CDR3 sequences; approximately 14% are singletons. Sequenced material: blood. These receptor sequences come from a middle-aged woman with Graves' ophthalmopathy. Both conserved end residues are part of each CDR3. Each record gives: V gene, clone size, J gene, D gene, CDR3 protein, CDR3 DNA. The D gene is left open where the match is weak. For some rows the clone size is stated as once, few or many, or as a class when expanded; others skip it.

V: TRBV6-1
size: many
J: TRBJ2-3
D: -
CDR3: CASSERPGWADTQYF
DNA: TGTGCCAGCAGTGAAAGACCAGGGTGGGCAGATACGCAGTATTTT

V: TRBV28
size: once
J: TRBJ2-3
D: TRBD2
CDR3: CASSQRTSGGANTQYF
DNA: TGTGCCAGCAGCCAACGGACTAGCGGGGGGGCTAATACGCAGTATTTT

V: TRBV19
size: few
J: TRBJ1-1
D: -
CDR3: CASSIRALFKVNTEAFF
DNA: TGTGCCAGTAGTATACGGGCACTTTTTAAAGTAAACACTGAAGCTTTCTTT

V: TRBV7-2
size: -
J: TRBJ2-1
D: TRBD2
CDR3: CASSRMWEGDNEQFF
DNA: TGTGCCAGCAGCCGGATGTGGGAGGGTGACAATGAGCAGTTCTTC

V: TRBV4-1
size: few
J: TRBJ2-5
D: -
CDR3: CASSKTGTKETQYF
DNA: TGCGCCAGCAGCAAGACCGGGACGAAAGAGACCCAGTACTTC

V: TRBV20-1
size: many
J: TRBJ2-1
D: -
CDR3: CSARIAVYNEQFF
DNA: TGCAGTGCCAGAATAGCGGTATACAATGAGCAGTTCTTC

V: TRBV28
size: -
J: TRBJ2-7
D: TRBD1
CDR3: CASRAGGLSSGEQYF
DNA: TGTGCCAGCAGGGCAGGGGGCTTGAGTTCAGGCGAGCAGTACTTC

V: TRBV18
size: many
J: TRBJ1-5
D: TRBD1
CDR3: CASSPNQGADQPQHF
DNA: TGTGCCAGCTCACCAAATCAGGGGGCCGATCAGCCCCAGCATTTT

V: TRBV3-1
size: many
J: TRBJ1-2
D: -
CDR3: CASSRRDVNYGYTF
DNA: TGTGCCAGCAGTCGCCGGGACGTTAACTATGGCTACACCTTC

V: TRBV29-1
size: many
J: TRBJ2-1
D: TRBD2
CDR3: CSGHYSGTGLEQFF
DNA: TGCAGCGGTCACTATAGCGGGACCGGGTTAGAGCAGTTCTTC

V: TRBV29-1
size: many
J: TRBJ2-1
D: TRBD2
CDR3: CSVPASGAWNEQFF
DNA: TGCAGCGTTCCCGCTAGCGGGGCATGGAATGAGCAGTTCTTC

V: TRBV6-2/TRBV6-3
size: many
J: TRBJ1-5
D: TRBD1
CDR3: CASSLRFAGQDNQPQHF
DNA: TGTGCCAGCAGTTTGAGATTTGCGGGACAGGACAATCAGCCCCAGCATTTT

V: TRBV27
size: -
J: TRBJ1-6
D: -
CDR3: CASSLVGSVSSPLHF
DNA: TGTGCCAGCAGTTTAGTAGGGTCTGTTAGTTCACCCCTCCACTTT

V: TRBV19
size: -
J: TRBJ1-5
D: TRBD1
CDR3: CASDDRGLGQPQHF
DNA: TGTGCCAGTGACGACAGGGGGCTGGGTCAGCCCCAGCATTTT

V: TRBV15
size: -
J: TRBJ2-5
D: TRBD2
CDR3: CATSRDYGAGESKYF
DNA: TGTGCCACCAGCAGAGATTACGGAGCGGGAGAGTCAAAGTACTTC

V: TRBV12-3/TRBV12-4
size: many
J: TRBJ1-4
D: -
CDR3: CASSPGQKEKLFF
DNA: TGTGCCAGCAGCCCCGGACAGAAGGAAAAACTGTTTTTT

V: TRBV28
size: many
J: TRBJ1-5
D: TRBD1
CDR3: CASSLATGWIQPQHF
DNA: TGTGCCAGCAGTTTAGCGACAGGGTGGATACAGCCCCAGCATTTT

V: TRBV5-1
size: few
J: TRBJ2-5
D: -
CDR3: CASSFSWETQYF
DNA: TGCGCCAGCAGCTTCTCGTGGGAGACCCAGTACTTC

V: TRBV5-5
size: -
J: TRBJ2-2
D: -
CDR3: CASSLVVRNTGELFF
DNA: TGTGCCAGCAGCTTGGTTGTTAGAAACACCGGGGAGCTGTTTTTT

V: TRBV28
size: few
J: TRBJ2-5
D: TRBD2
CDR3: CASSPSSGNGQETQYF
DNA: TGTGCCAGCAGCCCATCTAGCGGGAACGGACAAGAGACCCAGTACTTC

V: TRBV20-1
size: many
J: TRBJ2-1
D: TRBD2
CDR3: CSARDPWFGTSGRGVEQFF
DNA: TGCAGTGCTAGAGACCCCTGGTTTGGTACTAGCGGGAGGGGCGTTGAGCAGTTCTTC

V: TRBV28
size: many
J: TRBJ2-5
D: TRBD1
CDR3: CASSLWGTVARETQYF
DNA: TGTGCCAGCAGTTTATGGGGGACAGTTGCGCGGGAGACCCAGTACTTC

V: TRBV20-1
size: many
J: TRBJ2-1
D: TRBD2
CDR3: CSASTKRGTANEQFF
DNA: TGCAGTGCTAGTACCAAGCGGGGGACCGCCAATGAGCAGTTCTTC

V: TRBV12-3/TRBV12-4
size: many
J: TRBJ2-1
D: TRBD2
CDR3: CASSFRAGGYNEQFF
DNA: TGTGCCAGCAGTTTTCGGGCGGGGGGATACAATGAGCAGTTCTTC

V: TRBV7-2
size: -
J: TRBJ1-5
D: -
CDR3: CASSQDLWGNQPQHF
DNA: TGTGCCAGCAGCCAAGATCTTTGGGGCAATCAGCCCCAGCATTTT

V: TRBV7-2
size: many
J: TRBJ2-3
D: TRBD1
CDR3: CASSQPGTGLYF
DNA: TGTGCCAGCAGCCAACCCGGGACAGGGTTGTATTTT

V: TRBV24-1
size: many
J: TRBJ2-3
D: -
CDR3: CATSSQPAQDTQYF
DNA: TGTGCCACCAGTTCACAACCAGCACAAGATACGCAGTATTTT

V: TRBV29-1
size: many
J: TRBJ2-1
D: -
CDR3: CSVARVQSSYNEQFF
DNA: TGCAGCGTTGCCAGGGTCCAAAGCTCCTACAATGAGCAGTTCTTC

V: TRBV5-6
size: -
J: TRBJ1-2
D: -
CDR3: CASSPGTYYGYTF
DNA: TGTGCCAGCAGTCCCGGGACCTACTATGGCTACACCTTC

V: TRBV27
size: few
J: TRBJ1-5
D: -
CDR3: CASSLQAGIGNQPQHF
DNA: TGTGCCAGCAGTCTTCAGGCAGGGATCGGCAATCAGCCCCAGCATTTT

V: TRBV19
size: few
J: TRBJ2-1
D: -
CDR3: CASSIRPFYNEQFF
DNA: TGTGCCAGTAGTATCCGTCCCTTCTACAATGAGCAGTTCTTC

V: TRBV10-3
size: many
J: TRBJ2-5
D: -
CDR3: CAVHGDSWQETQYF
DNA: TGTGCCGTTCATGGAGACAGCTGGCAAGAGACCCAGTACTTC

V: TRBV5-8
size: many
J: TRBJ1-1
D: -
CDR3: CASSLRGGAGTEAFF
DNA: TGTGCCAGCAGCTTGCGGGGGGGCGCCGGTACTGAAGCTTTCTTT

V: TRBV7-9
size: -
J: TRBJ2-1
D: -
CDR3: CASSSLTPTHQWTYNEQFF
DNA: TGTGCCAGCAGCTCCCTTACTCCAACGCACCAATGGACGTACAATGAGCAGTTCTTC

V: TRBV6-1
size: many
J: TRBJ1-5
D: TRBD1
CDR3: CASSRQGVEPQHF
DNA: TGTGCCAGCAGTAGACAGGGGGTAGAGCCCCAGCATTTT

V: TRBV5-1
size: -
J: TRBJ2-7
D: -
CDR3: CASSLGLRGFHEQYF
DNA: TGCGCCAGCAGCTTGGGATTAAGGGGGTTCCACGAGCAGTACTTC

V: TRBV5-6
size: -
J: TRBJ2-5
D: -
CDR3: CASREGQETQYF
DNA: TGTGCCAGCAGGGAGGGCCAAGAGACCCAGTACTTC

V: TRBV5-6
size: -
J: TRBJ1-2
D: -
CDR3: CASSLFLGLDGYTF
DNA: TGTGCCAGCAGCTTGTTCCTGGGACTCGATGGCTACACCTTC

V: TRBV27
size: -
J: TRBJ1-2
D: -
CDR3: CASKSSYNYGYTF
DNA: TGTGCCAGCAAATCCAGCTATAACTATGGCTACACCTTC

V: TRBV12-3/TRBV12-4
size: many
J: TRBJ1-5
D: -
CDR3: CASSFSFGGNQPQHF
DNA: TGTGCCAGCAGCTTCAGTTTTGGGGGAAATCAGCCCCAGCATTTT

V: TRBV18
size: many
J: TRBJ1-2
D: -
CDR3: CASSPREAGGYTF
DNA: TGTGCCAGCTCACCTAGGGAAGCTGGGGGCTACACCTTC

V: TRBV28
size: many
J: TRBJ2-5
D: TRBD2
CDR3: CASSSPLSGGETQYF
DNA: TGTGCCAGCAGTTCCCCTTTGTCGGGGGGAGAGACCCAGTACTTC

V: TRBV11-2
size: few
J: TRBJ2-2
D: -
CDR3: CASSLLLLHMREDITGELFF
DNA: TGTGCCAGCAGCTTATTACTCCTACATATGAGGGAGGACATCACCGGGGAGCTGTTTTTT

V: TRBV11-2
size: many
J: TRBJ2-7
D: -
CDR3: CASSHWTAYDFLDPYEQYF
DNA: TGTGCCAGCAGCCACTGGACAGCGTACGATTTTTTAGATCCCTACGAGCAGTACTTC

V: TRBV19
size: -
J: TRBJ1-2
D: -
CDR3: CAGSPDGLTNYGYTF
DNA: TGTGCCGGTAGTCCGGACGGTTTAACTAACTATGGCTACACCTTC

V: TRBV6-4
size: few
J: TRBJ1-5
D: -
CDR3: CASSGPKFNQPQHF
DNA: TGTGCCAGCAGTGGACCAAAATTCAATCAGCCCCAGCATTTT

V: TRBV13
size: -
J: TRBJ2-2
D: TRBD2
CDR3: CASRTGLAGGVYTGELFF
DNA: TGTGCCAGCAGGACCGGACTAGCGGGGGGGGTTTACACCGGGGAGCTGTTTTTT

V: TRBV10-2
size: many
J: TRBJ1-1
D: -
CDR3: CASCELLGTEAFF
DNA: TGCGCCAGCTGCGAACTGTTGGGGACTGAAGCTTTCTTT

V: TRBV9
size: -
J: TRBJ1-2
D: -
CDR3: CASSPAGVGGYTF
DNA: TGTGCCAGCAGCCCCGCAGGGGTCGGCGGCTACACCTTC

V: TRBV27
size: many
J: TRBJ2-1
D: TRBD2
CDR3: CASRSGGSSYNEQFF
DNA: TGTGCCAGCAGGTCGGGGGGGAGCTCCTACAATGAGCAGTTCTTC

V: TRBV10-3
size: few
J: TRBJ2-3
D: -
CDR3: CAIAPSRGNTDTQYF
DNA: TGTGCCATCGCCCCGAGCAGGGGCAACACAGATACGCAGTATTTT

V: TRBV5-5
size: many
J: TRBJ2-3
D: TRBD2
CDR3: CASSLALYRGRAADTQYF
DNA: TGTGCCAGCAGCCTCGCCCTATATCGCGGGAGGGCCGCAGATACGCAGTATTTT

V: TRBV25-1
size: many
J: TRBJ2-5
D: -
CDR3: CASSDHQETQYF
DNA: TGTGCCAGCAGTGATCATCAAGAGACCCAGTACTTC

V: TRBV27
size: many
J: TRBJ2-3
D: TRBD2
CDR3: CASTVSGGTDTQYF
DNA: TGTGCCAGCACCGTCTCGGGGGGAACAGATACGCAGTATTTT

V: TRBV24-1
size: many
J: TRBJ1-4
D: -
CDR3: CATGLLLGSNEKLFF
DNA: TGTGCCACCGGTCTTTTGCTTGGCTCTAATGAAAAACTGTTTTTT

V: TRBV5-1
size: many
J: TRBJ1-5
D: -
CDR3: CASSLGTAGQPQHF
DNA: TGCGCCAGCAGCTTGGGAACAGCAGGTCAGCCCCAGCATTTT

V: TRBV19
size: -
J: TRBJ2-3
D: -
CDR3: CASSIKRQLNTDTRYF
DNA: TGTGCCAGTAGTATAAAGAGACAGCTTAACACAGATACGCGGTATTTT

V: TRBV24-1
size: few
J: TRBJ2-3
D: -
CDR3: CATSDLRLKDGTDTQYF
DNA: TGTGCCACCAGTGATTTGAGACTAAAGGACGGTACAGATACGCAGTATTTT

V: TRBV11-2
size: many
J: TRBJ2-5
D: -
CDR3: CASSSTGSQETQYF
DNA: TGTGCCAGCAGTTCCACCGGATCCCAAGAGACCCAGTACTTC

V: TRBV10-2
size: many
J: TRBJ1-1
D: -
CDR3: CASSNARGYTEAFF
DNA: TGCGCCAGCAGTAACGCCAGGGGATACACTGAAGCTTTCTTT